This T cell receptor beta chain derives from a study of patients and donors after allogeneic stem cell transplantation. Unmatched junction bases numbered 4, after V lost 2 bases and J lost 2 bases. From germline, CDR1 is LGHNA and CDR2 YNFKEQ. This CDR3 spans 15 amino acids. One entry per CDR3 protein, called by TCRdb with MiXCR from the RT-PCR reads. The sample contains approximately 150,000 distinct CDR3 sequences, approximately 28% of which appear only once. This clonotype was seen more than once but under ten times. Input material: blood, either unsorted or a sorted T cell fraction (not recorded which). This TCR derives from a human donor who was either an allogeneic HSCT recipient or a stem cell or donor lymphocyte infusion donor (not recorded which). It is not recorded whose cells these are; they may come from a transplant donor. The chain combines TRBV4-2 with TRBJ2-7; 9 nucleotides match TRBD2. The CDR3 sequence: CASSQRTSATYEQYF. CDR3 coding DNA: TGTGCCAGCAGCCAACGGACTAGCGCCACCTACGAGCAGTACTTC.